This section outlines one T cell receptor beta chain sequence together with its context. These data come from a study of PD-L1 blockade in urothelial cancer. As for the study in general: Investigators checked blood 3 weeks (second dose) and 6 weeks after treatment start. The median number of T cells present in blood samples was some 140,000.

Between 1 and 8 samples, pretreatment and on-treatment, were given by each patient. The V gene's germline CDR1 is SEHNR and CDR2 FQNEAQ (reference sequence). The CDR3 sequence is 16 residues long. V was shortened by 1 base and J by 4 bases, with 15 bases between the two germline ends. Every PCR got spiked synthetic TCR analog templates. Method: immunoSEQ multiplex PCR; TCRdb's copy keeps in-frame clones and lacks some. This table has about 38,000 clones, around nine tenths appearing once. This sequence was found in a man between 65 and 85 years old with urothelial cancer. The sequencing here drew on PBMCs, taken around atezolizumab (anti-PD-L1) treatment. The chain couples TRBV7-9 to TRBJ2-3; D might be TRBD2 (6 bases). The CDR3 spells CASSLGGIGGADTQYF. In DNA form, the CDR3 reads TGTGCCAGCAGCTTAGGCGGGATTGGAGGAGCAGATACGCAGTATTTT.